These 26 T cell receptor beta chains were all obtained from the same sample, sequenced in a study of T cell responses to AZD1222 COVID-19 vaccine. Repertoires were generated with immunoSEQ multiplex PCR, while TCRdb's copy carries only in-frame clones and drops some. The sample records approximately 94,000 clones, roughly nine tenths being singletons. Source: peripheral blood, taken on day 0 of AZD1222 vaccination. These receptor sequences come from an adult in good health.

The chain is built from TRBV7-9 and TRBJ2-1; D ambiguous. Trimming cost V 4 bases and J 5 bases, with 15 bases left between them. The CDR3 contains 15 residues. Per the germline V gene, CDR1 is SEHNR and CDR2 is FQNEAQ (reference sequence). The CDR3 nucleotides read TGTGCCAGCAGCTCTGGCCAGTTGTTCCACAATGAGCAGTTCTTC. Translating it yields CASSSGQLFHNEQFF.

This clone was observed a single time. This rearrangement joins TRBV3-1 (or the pseudogene TRBV3-2) to TRBJ2-3; 7 nucleotides match TRBD2. The CDR3 sequence is 16 residues long. Looked up from germline, CDR1 is LGHDT and CDR2 is YNNKEL (reference sequence). V gave up 4 bases and J gave up 1 base; unmatched junction bases: 8. CDR3 amino acids: CASSPQLARGTDTQYF. The CDR3 bases are TGTGCCAGCAGCCCCCAACTAGCGAGAGGCACAGATACGCAGTATTTT.

The chain has TRBV30 and TRBJ1-4; D is unclear. CDR3 size: 14 residues. CDR1 is GTSNPN, CDR2 SVGIG, per germline (reference sequence). Trimming left V 6 bases short and J 8 bases short, with 19 bases between. The CDR3 is CACPRTDTWEKLFF. The CDR3 DNA reads TGTGCCTGCCCAAGGACCGATACGTGGGAAAAACTGTTTTTT.

The CDR3 loop reads CASSVSNTDTQYF. In DNA form, the CDR3 reads TGTGCCAGCAGCGTAAGTAACACAGATACGCAGTATTTT. The chain carries TRBV9 and TRBJ2-3, with D hard to call. The CDR3 is 13 residues long. In germline, CDR1 is SGDLS, CDR2 YYNGEE. The V end was cut by 1 base, the J end by 2 bases, with 5 bases between. The variable domain in full, with the rest retrieved from reference TRBV9 and TRBJ2-3, is DSGVTQTPKHLITATGQRVTLRCSPRSGDLSVYWYQQSLDQGLQFLIQYYNGEERAKGNILERFSAQQFPDLHSELNLSSLELGDSALYFCASSVSNTDTQYFGPGTRLTVL.

The genes are TRBV6-6 and TRBJ2-7; 9 bases fit TRBD1. CDR3 length: 14 amino acids. V lost 5 bases, J lost 0 bases, and 2 bases stayed unmatched. From germline, CDR1 is MNHNY and CDR2 SVGAGI (reference sequence). The CDR3 spells CASSGTGSSYEQYF. The CDR3 DNA reads TGTGCCAGCAGTGGGACAGGGAGCTCCTACGAGCAGTACTTC.

This chain joins TRBV5-6 and TRBJ2-3, with TRBD1 identical over 8 bases. The CDR3 sequence is 14 residues long. The junction had 5 bases not matched to a gene; V was cut back by 3 bases and J by 5 bases. Germline V gene data show CDR1 as SGHDT and CDR2 as YYEEEE. The CDR3 nucleotides read TGTGCCAGCAGCTCCCAGGGGGCTGAAGATACGCAGTATTTT. Translated, it gives CASSSQGAEDTQYF. The full variable domain, with the rest looked up from reference TRBV5-6 and TRBJ2-3, is DAGVTQSPTHLIKTRGQQVTLRCSPKSGHDTVSWYQQALGQGPQFIFQYYEEEERQRGNFPDRFSGHQFPNYSSELNVNALLLGDSALYLCASSSQGAEDTQYFGPGTRLTVL.

The chain recombines TRBV28 with TRBJ2-7, with D perhaps matching TRBD1 (5 bases). Germline assignment: CDR1 MDHEN and CDR2 SYDVKM. The V and J ends lost 2 bases and 2 bases respectively, with 10 bases between them. The CDR3 consists of 14 residues. The CDR3 DNA sequence: TGTGCCAGCAGTTTAAGCAGGGTAACCTACGAGCAGTACTTC. Amino acid sequence: CASSLSRVTYEQYF.

Written as DNA, the CDR3 is TGTGCCATCAGGAGTGCCTACGAGCAGTACTTC. Its translation: CAIRSAYEQYF. This sequence joins TRBV10-3 and TRBJ2-7, with unresolved D. This CDR3 region has 11 residues. The V and J ends lost 6 bases and 2 bases respectively, with 5 bases between them. Germline lookup yields CDR1 ENHRY and CDR2 SYGVKD.

The rearrangement uses TRBV29-1 and TRBJ1-5; D remains unclear. Trimming removed 4 bases from V and 5 bases from J, with 9 bases in between. CDR1 and CDR2 (germline): SQVTM, ANQGSEA. The CDR3 sequence is 12 residues long. Written as DNA, the CDR3 is TGCAGCGTTGGGGCACGGGATCAGCCCCAGCATTTT. It codes for CSVGARDQPQHF.

V usage is TRBV3-1 (or the pseudogene TRBV3-2) and J usage is TRBJ1-1; 7 bases align to TRBD1. The CDR3 spans 14 residues. V shed 5 bases, J shed 4 bases, and the junction held 7 bases outside the gene matches. Looked up from germline, CDR1 is LGHDT and CDR2 is YNNKEL (reference sequence). The CDR3 region is CASSENRGRTEAFF. DNA of the CDR3: TGTGCCAGCAGCGAGAACAGGGGACGCACTGAAGCTTTCTTT.

The gene calls are TRBV3-1 (or the pseudogene TRBV3-2) and TRBJ2-3; D gene uncertain. The CDR3 is made up of 15 amino acids. Germline values: CDR1 LGHDT, CDR2 YNNKEL (reference sequence). The ends were cut back, 3 bases at V and 4 bases at J, with 14 bases in the middle. The CDR3 loop reads CASSQKERGPDTQYF. As DNA, the CDR3 is TGTGCCAGCAGCCAGAAGGAACGAGGCCCAGATACGCAGTATTTT.

For this clone: The same CDR3 is also encoded by other DNA sequences in this sample. The CDR3 is CASSLDRENTGELFF. In DNA form, the CDR3 reads TGCGCCAGCAGCTTGGACAGGGAAAACACCGGGGAGCTGTTTTTT. V and J are TRBV5-1 and TRBJ2-2; tentatively, D is TRBD1 (6 bases). Germline V CDR1 and CDR2: SGHRS, YFSETQ. CDR3 length equals 15 residues. Trimming cost V 0 bases and J 2 bases, with 8 bases left between them.

This chain links TRBV14 with TRBJ2-3, with D perhaps assigned TRBD1 or TRBD2 (6 bases each). V lost 0 bases to trimming and J lost 6 bases, with 13 bases between them. Germline V gives CDR1 SGHDN, CDR2 FVKESK. There are 15 residues in the CDR3. The CDR3 loop reads CASSQEFRGLDTQYF. Written as DNA, the CDR3 is TGTGCCAGCAGCCAAGAGTTCCGGGGGCTTGATACGCAGTATTTT.

The chain links TRBV19 to TRBJ2-2; 9 nucleotides match TRBD2. Germline CDR1 reads LNHDA; CDR2 reads SQIVND (reference sequence). The V segment lost 3 bases and the J segment 6 bases; nucleotides outside the gene matches: 2. The CDR3 loop spans 14 amino acids. CDR3 in amino acids: CASSMTSGSGELFF. CDR3 coding DNA: TGTGCCAGTAGTATGACTAGCGGATCCGGGGAGCTGTTTTTT. The full variable domain, completed using reference TRBV19 and TRBJ2-2, is DGGITQSPKYLFRKEGQNVTLSCEQNLNHDAMYWYRQDPGQGLRLIYYSQIVNDFQKGDIAEGYSVSREKKESFPLTVTSAQKNPTAFYLCASSMTSGSGELFFGEGSRLTVL.

This clone was seen a single time. The chain combines TRBV25-1 with TRBJ1-2, with TRBD1 matching over 9 bases. In germline, CDR1 is MGHDK, CDR2 SYGVNS. With V trimmed by 6 bases and J by 2 bases, 13 bases remained unmatched. CDR3 size: 17 residues. CDR3 sequence: CASRPQVGQGSNYGYTF. In DNA, the CDR3 is TGTGCCAGCAGACCCCAGGTAGGACAGGGGAGCAACTATGGCTACACCTTC.

The V and J genes are TRBV7-8 and TRBJ2-5; unclear D gene. Germline CDR1 and CDR2: SGHVS and FQNEAQ. Trimming removed 2 bases from V and 5 bases from J, with 15 bases in between. CDR3 length: 15 amino acids. CDR3 loop: CASSLRDLLRETQYF. DNA for the CDR3: TGTGCCAGCAGCTTAAGAGACCTTCTGAGGGAGACCCAGTACTTC.

The V gene is TRBV2, the J gene TRBJ1-1, with D uncertain. Germline V gene data show CDR1 as SNHLY and CDR2 as FYNNEI. The length of the CDR3 is 14 residues. Trimming shortened V by 7 bases and J by 2 bases, and 14 bases separated the two germline ends. CDR3 amino acids: CASNPLPGNTEAFF. As DNA, the CDR3 is TGTGCCAGCAACCCCCTTCCGGGAAACACTGAAGCTTTCTTT. Filled out from reference TRBV2 and TRBJ1-1, the complete variable domain reads EPEVTQTPSHQVTQMGQEVILRCVPISNHLYFYWYRQILGQKVEFLVSFYNNEISEKSEIFDDQFSVERPDGSNFTLKIRSTKLEDSAMYFCASNPLPGNTEAFFGQGTRLTVV.

CDR3 sequence: CASSYSLRQPQHF. DNA for the CDR3: TGTGCCAGCAGTTACTCCCTCAGGCAGCCCCAGCATTTT. The rearrangement links TRBV6-2 or TRBV6-3 to TRBJ1-5; D call uncertain. The CDR3 totals 13 residues. Deletions cut 0 bases from V and 7 bases from J, with 7 bases between. Germline CDR1 MNHEY, CDR2 SVGEGT.

This sequence joins TRBV28 and TRBJ1-1; D ambiguous. CDR1 is MDHEN and CDR2 is SYDVKM in the germline V gene. This CDR3 has 15 amino acids. V lost 3 bases, J lost 4 bases, and 15 bases lay in between. The CDR3 loop is CASSLRRLASTEAFF. CDR3 in DNA: TGTGCCAGCAGTTTGAGAAGGTTAGCGAGCACTGAAGCTTTCTTT.

This chain connects TRBV4-2 to TRBJ1-4; D unclear. Germline values: CDR1 LGHNA, CDR2 YNFKEQ. V gave up 3 bases and J gave up 3 bases, with 14 bases separating them. The CDR3 covers 16 residues. For the CDR3, the DNA is TGTGCCAGCAGCCATCCCCGGGATCAGGCTAATGAAAAACTGTTTTTT. It codes for CASSHPRDQANEKLFF.

The chain uses TRBV6-5 and TRBJ1-1; a weak D match, TRBD1 (5 bases). This CDR3 comprises 15 residues. CDR1 is MNHEY and CDR2 is SVGAGI in the germline V gene. With 4 bases removed from V and 8 bases from J, the gap between germline ends came to 20 bases. In DNA, the CDR3 is TGTGCCAGCAGTTTACCTTCCACGCAGGGCCTAGAAGCTTTCTTT. Translated: CASSLPSTQGLEAFF.

The chain employs TRBV11-2 and TRBJ2-5; tentative D call: TRBD2 (6 bases). Germline CDR1 is SGHAT and CDR2 is FQNNGV. V lost 5 bases and J 5 bases, leaving 12 bases between the germline ends. This CDR3 comprises 13 residues. The CDR3 DNA follows: TGTGCCAGCAGCCCCCCAGCGGGTGAGACCCAGTACTTC. This sequence encodes CASSPPAGETQYF.

V gene TRBV5-4 combines with J gene TRBJ1-1; tentative D call: TRBD1 (6 bases). Between the trimmed V and J ends, which lost 3 bases and 5 bases, there was a span of 20 bases. The germline CDR1 and CDR2 sequences are SGHNT and YYREEE (reference sequence). CDR3 length: 16 residues. For the CDR3, the DNA is TGTGCCAGCAGCTCCCCCGGGGGGGGGCGCCGAACTGAAGCTTTCTTT. Protein: CASSSPGGGRRTEAFF.

V gene TRBV5-5 combines with J gene TRBJ2-1; 9 bases are a match to TRBD1. Germline loops: CDR1 SGHKS, CDR2 YYEKEE (reference sequence). This CDR3 comprises 16 residues. Germline trimming cut 4 bases from V and 3 bases from J; bases unmatched to any gene: 8. The CDR3 protein is CASSPPPGQGYNEQFF. The CDR3 DNA is TGTGCCAGCAGCCCACCACCGGGACAGGGCTACAATGAGCAGTTCTTC.

This clone was observed a single time. The chain links TRBV10-3 to TRBJ2-6; D perhaps matches TRBD2 (6 bases). There are 16 residues in the CDR3. Trimming took 7 bases from V and 2 from J, leaving 15 bases between them. The germline gives CDR1 ENHRY, CDR2 SYGVKD. Here the CDR3 DNA reads TGTGCCATCACCGGAGGGCAGGGTACTGGGGCCAACGTCCTGACTTTC. As protein: CAITGGQGTGANVLTF.

V is TRBV30 and J is TRBJ2-7; TRBD1 aligns across 10 bases. With V trimmed by 4 bases and J by 5 bases, 8 bases remained unmatched. CDR1 GTSNPN and CDR2 SVGIG come from the germline V gene (reference sequence). There are 14 residues in the CDR3. CDR3 loop: CAWTPGQGLHEQYF. For the CDR3, the DNA is TGTGCCTGGACACCGGGACAGGGGCTCCACGAGCAGTACTTC.